This entry lists 22 T cell receptor beta chains sequenced from one sample in a study of molecular identifiers for immune sequencing clone quantification. TCRdb re-called the PCR reads through MiXCR, storing one row per CDR3 protein. The sample shows more than 450,000 distinct CDR3 sequences, about 25% of them seen only once. The sample consisted of naive CD8+ T cells from blood, with Jurkat cell RNA spiked in. Sample subset: FACS-sorted CD8+CD4-CCR7+CD45RA+ naive T cells. All receptors come from a human donor in good health. Some libraries in this study had Jurkat cell RNA spiked in.

The chain uses TRBV15 and TRBJ2-3; 7 bases are shared with TRBD2. Trimming removed 0 bases from V and 7 bases from J; junction bases left unmatched: 10. Germline CDR1 reads LNHNV; CDR2 reads YYDKDF (reference sequence). CDR3 size: 16 residues. The CDR3 region has the DNA TGTGCCACCAGCAGAGATTTAGCGGGCAGGGCAAATACGCAGTATTTT. Translating it yields CATSRDLAGRANTQYF.

V is TRBV4-3 and J is TRBJ1-1; no clear D gene. The CDR3 is made up of 16 amino acids. V shed 1 base and J shed 6 bases, with 18 bases lying between them. Germline V lookup: CDR1 LGHNA, CDR2 YSLEER. CDR3 residues: CASSQGRGGSNPEAFF. In nucleotides, the CDR3 is TGCGCCAGCAGCCAAGGCCGGGGAGGGTCGAATCCTGAAGCTTTCTTT.

The chain recombines TRBV5-4 with TRBJ2-7, with D hard to call. From germline, CDR1 is SGHNT and CDR2 YYREEE (reference sequence). V lost 4 bases to trimming and J lost 2 bases, with 10 bases between them. CDR3 length: 13 residues. CDR3 bases: TGTGCCAGCAGCCAGGCCAGTCCCTACGAGCAGTACTTC. Residues: CASSQASPYEQYF.

Regarding this clonotype: A read error may account for a junction end that differs from germline. The gene calls are TRBV29-1 and TRBJ2-7; D gene ambiguous. The CDR3 loop spans 11 amino acids. Germline loops: CDR1 SQVTM, CDR2 ANQGSEA. The DNA for the CDR3 is TGCTGCGTTGGTAAGGGCTACGAGCAGTACTTC. Translated: CCVGKGYEQYF.

This clonotype was observed many times. The genes are TRBV5-4 and TRBJ2-1, with a weak D call TRBD2 (6 bases). Trimming pared 4 bases from V and 5 bases from J, leaving 13 bases between. Germline lookup yields CDR1 SGHNT and CDR2 YYREEE (reference sequence). The CDR3 has 14 residues. The CDR3 nucleotides are TGTGCCAGCAGCCCAGGGACTGCCCACAATGAGCAGTTCTTC. This encodes CASSPGTAHNEQFF.

The V and J genes are TRBV19 and TRBJ1-5, with D hard to call. The germline V gene encodes CDR1 LNHDA and CDR2 SQIVND (reference sequence). This CDR3 has 15 residues. Between the trimmed V and J ends, which lost 0 bases and 0 bases, there was a span of 6 bases. CDR3 sequence: CASSIDKYSNQPQHF. Here the CDR3 DNA reads TGTGCCAGTAGTATAGATAAGTATAGCAATCAGCCCCAGCATTTT.

In the case of this clonotype: Since a much larger clone is just one base distant, this may be a read error. The CDR3 nucleotides are TGTGCCAACAGTTCTCCCCCGGGACTACCTTACACAGATACGCAGTATTTT. Encoded protein: CANSSPPGLPYTDTQYF. The chain joins TRBV28 to TRBJ2-3; 7 positions agree with TRBD2. CDR3 size: 17 residues. Germline V gene sequence: CDR1 MDHEN, CDR2 SYDVKM.

At least ten counts were recorded for this clonotype. The genes are TRBV15 and TRBJ1-6; the D is unclear. Looked up from germline, CDR1 is LNHNV and CDR2 is YYDKDF (reference sequence). The CDR3 has 16 amino acids. Between the trimmed V and J ends, which lost 0 bases and 6 bases, there was a span of 12 bases. CDR3 DNA sequence: TGTGCCACCAGCAGAGATGTTTTACGGATTAATTCACCCCTCCACTTT. Translated: CATSRDVLRINSPLHF.

The rearrangement joins TRBV4-1 to TRBJ1-1; TRBD1 is a possible D gene (5 bases). Trimming stripped 7 bases from V and 0 bases from J, with 18 bases between. The CDR3 length is 16 residues. Germline assignment: CDR1 MGHRA and CDR2 YSYEKL. In nucleotides, the CDR3 is TGCGCCAGCAACCAGAAAAAGACAGCGATGAACACTGAAGCTTTCTTT. This codes for CASNQKKTAMNTEAFF.

The table lists this clonotype with a few counts. The chain joins TRBV10-2 to TRBJ1-6; 7 bases fit TRBD1. Trimming cost V 6 bases and J 7 bases; bases outside gene matches: 6. The CDR3 totals 14 residues. The germline CDR1 and CDR2 sequences are WSHSY and SAAADI. CDR3 amino acids: CASRDRDRNSPLHF. Written as DNA, the CDR3 is TGCGCCAGCAGGGACCGGGACAGAAATTCACCCCTCCACTTT.

This clonotype was detected ten times or more. The CDR3 nucleotides are TGCAGCGTGGGCGGGGACGATGGCTACACCTTC. It specifies CSVGGDDGYTF. This chain uses TRBV29-1 with TRBJ1-2; possibly TRBD1 for D (5 bases). Germline CDR1 reads SQVTM; CDR2 reads ANQGSEA. With 6 bases removed from V and 6 bases from J, the gap between germline ends came to 11 bases. This CDR3 has 11 amino acids.

About this clonotype: The junction departs from the called germline gene at one end, perhaps through a read error. This chain joins TRBV12-3 or TRBV12-4 and TRBJ2-1; no clear D gene. The CDR3 consists of 12 residues. The CDR3 DNA reads as TGTGCCAGCCGTTTCCTAGAGGTTGAGCAGTTCTTC. Its translation: CASRFLEVEQFF.

Turning to this clonotype: A read error may explain this, as a much larger clone is one base away. This chain connects TRBV27 to TRBJ1-4, with D possibly TRBD1 on 5 matching bases. The CDR3 runs to 13 residues. Germline CDR1 is MNHEY and CDR2 is SMNVEV (reference sequence). The CDR3 region has the DNA TGTCCCAGCAGTCCCGACAGCAATGAAAAACTGTTTTTT. This gives the protein CPSSPDSNEKLFF. The variable domain in full, with the rest retrieved from reference TRBV27 and TRBJ1-4, is EAQVTQNPRYLITVTGKKLTVTCSQNMNHEYMSWYRQDPGLGLRQIYYSMNVEVTDKGDVPEGYKVSRKEKRNFPLILESPSPNQTSLYFCPSSPDSNEKLFFGSGTQLSVL.

The chain recombines TRBV27 with TRBJ2-3; 10 positions agree with TRBD1. Per germline, CDR1 MNHEY and CDR2 SMNVEV (reference sequence). The junction had 8 bases not matched to a gene; V was cut back by 4 bases and J by 7 bases. The CDR3 has 15 amino acids. The chain's CDR3 is CASSSYSGQGHTQYF. CDR3 coding DNA: TGTGCCAGCAGTTCATATTCGGGACAGGGGCATACGCAGTATTTT.

With respect to this clonotype: A much larger clonotype is one base distant, so this may be a read error. The rearrangement joins TRBV29-1 to TRBJ1-2; TRBD1 might be the D (5 bases). The CDR3 spans 15 residues. V was clipped by 1 base and J by 2 bases, with 14 bases between them. Germline values: CDR1 SQVTM, CDR2 ANQGSEA. CDR3 DNA sequence: TGCAGCGTTGAAGCTTTGGCAGGGCGCAACTATGGCTACACCTTC. It codes for CSVEALAGRNYGYTF.

The CDR3 DNA sequence: TGTGCCATCAGTTCCGGACAGGGGGGAACTCACACTGAAGCTTTCTTT. Residues: CAISSGQGGTHTEAFF. The chain recombines TRBV10-3 with TRBJ1-1, with 10 bases that match TRBD1. Germline V lookup: CDR1 ENHRY, CDR2 SYGVKD. This CDR3 has 16 residues. J gave up 3 bases and V 5 bases, and 9 bases lay outside the gene matches.

This sequence joins TRBV30 and TRBJ2-7, with D perhaps being TRBD1 or TRBD2 (5 bases each). The CDR3 extends over 13 amino acids. Trimming left V 3 bases short and J 3 bases short, with 12 bases between. The germline V gene has CDR1 GTSNPN and CDR2 SVGIG (reference sequence). CDR3 sequence (DNA): TGTGCCTGGAGGAGAGGGGCCAGCTACGAGCAGTACTTC. The encoded protein is CAWRRGASYEQYF. Full variable domain (rest looked up from reference TRBV30 and TRBJ2-7): SQTIHQWPATLVQPVGSPLSLECTVEGTSNPNLYWYRQAAGRGLQLLFYSVGIGQISSEVPQNLSASRPQDRQFILSSKKLLLSDSGFYLCAWRRGASYEQYFGPGTRLTVT.

This clonotype was observed at least ten times. The chain joins TRBV29-1 to TRBJ2-5; D may be TRBD2 (5 bases). The CDR3 extends over 14 amino acids. The V gene lost 2 bases and the J gene lost 7 bases, with 17 bases spanning the gap. Germline CDR1 is SQVTM and CDR2 is ANQGSEA. CDR3 sequence reads: CSVETRTEDWTQYF. The CDR3 DNA sequence: TGCAGCGTTGAAACTAGGACGGAAGATTGGACCCAGTACTTC. Looking up the rest from reference TRBV29-1 and TRBJ2-5 gives the full variable domain: SAVISQKPSRDICQRGTSLTIQCQVDSQVTMMFWYRQQPGQSLTLIATANQGSEATYESGFVIDKFPISRPNLTFSTLTVSNMSPEDSSIYLCSVETRTEDWTQYFGPGTRLLVL.

This clonotype appeared once. CDR3 residues: CASSYSQPEAFF. The CDR3 bases are TGTGCCAGCAGTTATTCACAGCCTGAAGCTTTCTTT. The rearrangement joins TRBV6-6 to TRBJ1-1; no clear D gene. This CDR3 comprises 12 residues. CDR1 and CDR2 from the germline V gene are MNHNY and SVGAGI (reference sequence). V dropped 3 bases and J dropped 6 bases, with 8 bases sitting between them.

This rearrangement joins TRBV6-2 or TRBV6-3 to TRBJ2-1; 8 nucleotides align to TRBD2. Unmatched junction bases numbered 9, after V lost 7 bases and J lost 7 bases. The CDR3 is made up of 14 amino acids. CDR1 is MNHEY, CDR2 SVGEGT, per germline. The CDR3 reads CASIGLARRNEQFF. The CDR3 DNA reads as TGTGCCAGCATTGGACTAGCCCGGAGGAATGAGCAGTTCTTC.

This clonotype occurred a few times. This chain joins TRBV4-3 and TRBJ2-7; no reliable D call. Germline CDR1 reads LGHNA; CDR2 reads YSLEER. The CDR3 loop spans 15 amino acids. V dropped 3 bases and J dropped 4 bases, with 16 bases sitting between them. The CDR3 sequence is CASSQERAPTYEQYF. The CDR3 bases are TGCGCCAGCAGCCAGGAAAGAGCCCCAACGTACGAGCAGTACTTC.

This chain connects TRBV6-1 to TRBJ2-2, with a tentative D call TRBD1 (7 bases). CDR1 and CDR2 (germline): MNHNS, SASEGT. This CDR3 has 19 amino acids. V was cut by 4 bases and J by 3 bases, with 24 bases left in between. The CDR3 protein is CASSAGAGGIGTYTGELFF. CDR3 nucleotide sequence: TGTGCCAGCAGTGCCGGGGCAGGGGGGATAGGGACGTACACCGGGGAGCTGTTTTTT.